Here is one T cell receptor beta chain with its context. This clonotype was observed a handful of times. No antigen is known for it. Base qualities are missing; no much larger clone stands one base away. The entry originates in a study of T-cell reconstitution after alpha-beta-depleted transplantation in children (dated by TCRdb to the mid-2010s). About the full investigation: T-cell immune reconstitution after TCRalphabeta/CD19-depleted allogeneic hematopoietic cell transplantation in children was quantitatively tracked in the study by means of TCR repertoire profiling.

The library was prepared using PCR. This sample was sequenced with an Illumina HiSeq 2500. TCR library preparation used molecular barcoding, with unique molecular identifiers applied to normalize quantification of the TCRbeta repertoire. TCRdb trimmed the raw reads at Q25, called clones with MiXCR and kept productive beta chains. Merged by CDR3 protein, the rows form single entries marked with the most common genes and DNA. The sample data list some 590,000 distinct CDR3 sequences, and roughly a tenth of these were observed just once. 4% of the sample belongs to the ten largest clones. The germline V gene sets CDR1 to SGHVS and CDR2 to FQNEAQ. For this chain, trimming is 4 bases at the V end and 4 bases at the J end, and the number of junction bases without a gene match is 7. From cysteine to phenylalanine, the CDR3 is 14 amino acids long. Only CDR3 DNA remains: 42 bases, in frame from the first base.

Sample: PBMCs from the stem cell graft donor, taken from the stem cell graft. The chain joins TRBV7-8 to TRBJ2-7, with 7 junctional bases fitting TRBD1. The receptor comes from a human donor who donated a stem cell graft to a child with acute myeloid leukemia. Here is the DNA: TGTGCCAGCAGCTCGACCGGGACAGTATACGAGCAGTACTTC. Its translation is CASSSTGTVYEQYF.